This paragraph reports one T cell receptor (beta chain). The antigen it recognizes is unknown. No qualities accompany the bases; no much larger clone lies one base away. These data are taken from a study of T cells after yellow fever vaccination (dated by TCRdb to 2018 to 2020). In the study overall: The SMART-Seq v4 Ultra Low Input RNA kit was used to prepare libraries from fractions with low cell numbers. Bulk TCR alpha and beta repertoires were sequenced longitudinally to track T-cell clones before and after primary and booster YFV17D yellow fever vaccination. Two healthy male donors made up the cohort, one aged 18 to 30 years and the other aged 30 to 40 years. Blood was drawn at multiple timepoints before and after primary and secondary immunization, with bulk PBMC replicates and cell subsets isolated. Paper-wide results and their limitations: The secondary T-cell response was weaker than the primary response but faster, peaking on day 5 instead of day 15. A small share of clonotypes was detected in both CD4 and CD8 compartments, with the overlap likely arising from convergent recombination. Computational filtering was needed because FACS-sorted repertoires could contain abundant contaminating clonotypes from the bulk population. Most clones expanded after primary vaccination were re-detected after the booster (approximately 95% of CD4 and 80% to 90% of CD8), suggesting broad memory maintenance. Only a couple of donors were included in the study, so the extent to which the findings can be generalized is limited.

Taken from the germline V gene (reference sequence), the CDR1 and CDR2 loops are DFQATT and SNEGSKA. Germline trimming amounts to 0 bases on V and 7 bases on J, with 9 as the count of junction bases outside the gene matches. Including cysteine and phenylalanine, the CDR3 has 16 amino acids. Only the CDR3 portion is preserved as DNA: 48 bases, with reading frame beginning at the first base. The intended sense of this specimen's treatment or condition label: live attenuated yellow fever vaccine strain. At each blood-draw timepoint, two biological replicates of bulk PBMCs were obtained. A standard Ficoll-Paque protocol was used to isolate PBMCs from peripheral blood. TriZol was used to extract RNA from bulk PBMCs, from CD4 and CD8 fractions, and from dextramer-positive and dextramer-negative fractions. The instrument was an Illumina NovaSeq 6000. Synthesis of TCR cDNA relied on 5'RACE template switching, a step that introduced a universal primer site along with unique molecular identifiers. cDNA synthesis was primed from both the TCR alpha and TCR beta constant segments. Library amplification involved two PCR steps, and the second step added sample barcodes and sequencing adapters. Sequencing of the libraries was done on either Illumina HiSeq 2500 (2x100 bp) or NovaSeq (2x150 bp). In the authors' own workflow: MIGEC was used to demultiplex reads and collapse the reads into UMI consensus sequences, and MiXCR was used for V(D)J alignment. Clonotypes responding to the vaccine were identified with edgeR on replicate PBMC samples, with the criteria of FDR below 0.01 and a log2 fold change above 5 up to day 15. Each bulk clonotype was labeled CD4 or CD8 based on which sequenced repertoire, CD4 or CD8, contained the clonotype at higher abundance. Clones were called with MiXCR by TCRdb after fastp trimmed the public reads at Q25, and only in-frame beta chains were retained. Every distinct CDR3 protein forms one entry, paired with its most common genes and DNA. The V and J calls shown here were made by TCRdb, not taken from the authors' results. Counted in this sample were 400,000 to 450,000 distinct CDR3 sequences; 18% of them appeared once. The ten largest clonotypes hold about 18% of the sample.

The specimen was PBMCs, collected before the yellow fever booster vaccination. The sequence links TRBV20-1 to TRBJ2-2; a stretch of 9 junction bases matches TRBD2. The source of this sequence is a man between 18 and 29 years old who received the YFV17D yellow fever vaccine. This receptor carries the CDR3 CSARDPAGGSSGELFF. Here is the DNA: TGCAGTGCTAGAGATCCCGCGGGGGGGAGCAGCGGGGAGCTGTTTTTT.